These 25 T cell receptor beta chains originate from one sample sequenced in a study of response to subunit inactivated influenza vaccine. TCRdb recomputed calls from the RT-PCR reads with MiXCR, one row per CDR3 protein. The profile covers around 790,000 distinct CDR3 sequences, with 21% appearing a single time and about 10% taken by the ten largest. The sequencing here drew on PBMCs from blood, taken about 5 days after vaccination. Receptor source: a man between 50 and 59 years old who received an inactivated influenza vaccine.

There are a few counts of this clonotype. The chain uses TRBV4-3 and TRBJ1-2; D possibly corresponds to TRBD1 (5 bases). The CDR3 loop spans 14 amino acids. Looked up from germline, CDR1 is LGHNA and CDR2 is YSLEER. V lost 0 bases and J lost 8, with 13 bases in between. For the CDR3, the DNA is TGCGCCAGCAGCCAAGAGGATAGGGGTTACGGCTACACCTTC. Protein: CASSQEDRGYGYTF.

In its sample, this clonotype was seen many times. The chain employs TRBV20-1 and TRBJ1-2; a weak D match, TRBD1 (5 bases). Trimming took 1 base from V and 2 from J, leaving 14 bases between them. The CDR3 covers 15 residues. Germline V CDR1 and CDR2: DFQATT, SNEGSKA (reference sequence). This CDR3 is CSARVGGEGNYGYTF. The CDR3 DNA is TGCAGTGCTAGAGTGGGGGGGGAGGGGAACTATGGCTACACCTTC.

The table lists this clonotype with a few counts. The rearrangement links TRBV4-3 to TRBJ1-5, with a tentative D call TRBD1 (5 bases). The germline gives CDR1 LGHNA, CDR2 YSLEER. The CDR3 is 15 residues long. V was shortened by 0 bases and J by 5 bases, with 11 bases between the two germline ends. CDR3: CASSQDPGSDQPQHF. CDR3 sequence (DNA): TGCGCCAGCAGCCAAGATCCAGGGAGCGATCAGCCCCAGCATTTT.

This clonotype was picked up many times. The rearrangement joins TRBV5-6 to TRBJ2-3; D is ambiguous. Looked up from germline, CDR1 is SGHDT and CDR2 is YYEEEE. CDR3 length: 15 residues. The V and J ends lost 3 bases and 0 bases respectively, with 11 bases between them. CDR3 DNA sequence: TGTGCCAGCAGCTCACCCATGAAAAGCACAGATACGCAGTATTTT. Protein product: CASSSPMKSTDTQYF.

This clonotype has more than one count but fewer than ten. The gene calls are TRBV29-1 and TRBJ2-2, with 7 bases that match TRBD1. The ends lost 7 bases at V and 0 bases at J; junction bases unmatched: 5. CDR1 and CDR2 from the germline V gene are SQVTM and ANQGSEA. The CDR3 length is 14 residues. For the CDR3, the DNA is TGCAGCGGATACAGGGGTTCGAACACCGGGGAGCTGTTTTTT. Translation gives CSGYRGSNTGELFF.

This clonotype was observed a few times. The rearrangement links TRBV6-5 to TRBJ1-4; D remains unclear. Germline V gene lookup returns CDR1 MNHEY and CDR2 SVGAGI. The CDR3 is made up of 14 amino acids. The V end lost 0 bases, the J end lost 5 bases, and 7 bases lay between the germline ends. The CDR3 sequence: CASSYSVLNEKLFF. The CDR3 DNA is TGTGCCAGCAGTTACTCGGTCTTGAATGAAAAACTGTTTTTT.

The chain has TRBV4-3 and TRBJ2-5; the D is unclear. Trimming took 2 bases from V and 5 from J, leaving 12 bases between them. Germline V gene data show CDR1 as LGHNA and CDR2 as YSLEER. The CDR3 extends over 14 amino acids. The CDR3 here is CASSQLLEWETQYF. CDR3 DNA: TGCGCCAGCAGCCAACTCCTCGAATGGGAGACCCAGTACTTC.

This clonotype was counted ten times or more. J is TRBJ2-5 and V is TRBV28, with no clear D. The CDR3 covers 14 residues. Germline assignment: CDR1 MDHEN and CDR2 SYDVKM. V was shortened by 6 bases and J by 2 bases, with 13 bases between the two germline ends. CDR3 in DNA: TGTGCCAGCAGCCCCCTCGCGGAACAAGAGACCCAGTACTTC. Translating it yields CASSPLAEQETQYF. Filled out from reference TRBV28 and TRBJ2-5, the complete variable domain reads DVKVTQSSRYLVKRTGEKVFLECVQDMDHENMFWYRQDPGLGLRLIYFSYDVKMKEKGDIPEGYSVSREKKERFSLILESASTNQTSMYLCASSPLAEQETQYFGPGTRLLVL.

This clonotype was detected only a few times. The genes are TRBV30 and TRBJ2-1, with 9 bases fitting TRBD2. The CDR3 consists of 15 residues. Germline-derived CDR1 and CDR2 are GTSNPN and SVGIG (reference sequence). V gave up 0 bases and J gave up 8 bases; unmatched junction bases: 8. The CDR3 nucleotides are TGTGCCTGGAGTGTAGGTAGCGGGAGAACATATGAGCAGTTCTTC. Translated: CAWSVGSGRTYEQFF.

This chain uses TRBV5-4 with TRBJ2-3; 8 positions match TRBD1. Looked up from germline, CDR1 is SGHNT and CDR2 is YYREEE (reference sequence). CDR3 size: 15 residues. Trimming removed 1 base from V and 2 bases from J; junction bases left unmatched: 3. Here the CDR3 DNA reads TGTGCCAGCAGCTTGACAGGGGGAACCACAGATACGCAGTATTTT. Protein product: CASSLTGGTTDTQYF. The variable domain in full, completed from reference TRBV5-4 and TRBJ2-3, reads ETGVTQSPTHLIKTRGQQVTLRCSSQSGHNTVSWYQQALGQGPQFIFQYYREEENGRGNFPPRFSGLQFPNYSSELNVNALELDDSALYLCASSLTGGTTDTQYFGPGTRLTVL.

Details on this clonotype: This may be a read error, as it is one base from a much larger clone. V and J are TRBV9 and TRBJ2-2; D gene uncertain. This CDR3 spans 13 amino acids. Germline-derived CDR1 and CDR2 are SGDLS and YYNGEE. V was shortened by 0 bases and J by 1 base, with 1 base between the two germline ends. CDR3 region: CASSVENTGELFF. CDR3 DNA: TGTGCCAGCAGCGTAGAGAACACCGGGGAGCTGTTTTTT.

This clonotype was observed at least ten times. The CDR3 reads CASSLMDGGRNQPQHF. The CDR3 coding sequence is TGTGCCAGCAGCTTGATGGACGGAGGTAGGAATCAGCCCCAGCATTTT. The V gene is TRBV7-2, the J gene TRBJ1-5; D gene unclear. This CDR3 has 16 amino acids. V lost 3 bases, J lost 4 bases, and 16 bases lay in between. Germline lookup yields CDR1 SGHTA and CDR2 FQGNSA.

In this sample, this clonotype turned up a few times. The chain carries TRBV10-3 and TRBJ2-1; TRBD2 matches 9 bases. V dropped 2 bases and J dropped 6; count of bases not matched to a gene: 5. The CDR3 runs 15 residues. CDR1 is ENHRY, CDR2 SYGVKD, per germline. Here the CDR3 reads CAISEAGGPVNEQFF. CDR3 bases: TGTGCCATCAGTGAGGCGGGGGGGCCGGTCAATGAGCAGTTCTTC.

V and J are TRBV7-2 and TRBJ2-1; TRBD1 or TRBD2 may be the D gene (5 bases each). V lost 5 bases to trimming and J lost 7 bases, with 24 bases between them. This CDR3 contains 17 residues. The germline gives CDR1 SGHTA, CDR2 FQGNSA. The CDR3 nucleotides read TGTGCCAGCAGCCGTCGGTGGGACCCCAACAACTTAAATGAGCAGTTCTTC. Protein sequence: CASSRRWDPNNLNEQFF.

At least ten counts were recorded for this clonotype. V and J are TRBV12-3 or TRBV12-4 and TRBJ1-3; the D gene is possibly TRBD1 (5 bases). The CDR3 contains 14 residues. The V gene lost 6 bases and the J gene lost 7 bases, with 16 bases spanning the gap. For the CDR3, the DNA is TGTGCCAGCAGGCACTACGCCGGGGGGAACACCATATATTTT. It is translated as CASRHYAGGNTIYF.

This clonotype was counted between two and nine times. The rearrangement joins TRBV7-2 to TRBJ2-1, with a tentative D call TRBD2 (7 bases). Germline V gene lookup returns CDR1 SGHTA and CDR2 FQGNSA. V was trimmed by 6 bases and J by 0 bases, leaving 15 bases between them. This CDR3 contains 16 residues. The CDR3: CASRNRGGSSYNEQFF. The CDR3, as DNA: TGTGCCAGCAGAAATAGGGGGGGTAGCTCCTACAATGAGCAGTTCTTC. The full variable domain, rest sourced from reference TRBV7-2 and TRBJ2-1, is GAGVSQSPSNKVTEKGKDVELRCDPISGHTALYWYRQSLGQGLEFLIYFQGNSAPDKSGLPSDRFSAERTGGSVSTLTIQRTQQEDSAVYLCASRNRGGSSYNEQFFGPGTRLTVL.

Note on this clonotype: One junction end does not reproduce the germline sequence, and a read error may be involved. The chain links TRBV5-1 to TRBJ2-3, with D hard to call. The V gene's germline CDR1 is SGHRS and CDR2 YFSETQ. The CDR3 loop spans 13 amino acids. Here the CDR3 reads CPSSKDGRDTQYF. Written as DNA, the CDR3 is TGCCCCAGCAGCAAGGACGGTCGGGATACGCAGTATTTT.

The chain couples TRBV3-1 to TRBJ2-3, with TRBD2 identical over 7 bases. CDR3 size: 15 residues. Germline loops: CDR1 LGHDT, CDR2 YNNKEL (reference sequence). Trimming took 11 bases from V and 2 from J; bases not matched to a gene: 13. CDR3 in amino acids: CACCQEGTTTDTQYF. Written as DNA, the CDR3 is TGTGCCTGCTGCCAAGAGGGGACTACCACAGATACGCAGTATTTT.

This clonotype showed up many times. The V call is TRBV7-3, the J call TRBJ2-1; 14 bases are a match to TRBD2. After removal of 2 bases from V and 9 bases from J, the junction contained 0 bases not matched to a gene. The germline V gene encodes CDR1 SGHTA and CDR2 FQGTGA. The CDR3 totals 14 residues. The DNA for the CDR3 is TGTGCCAGCAGCTTAGGACTAGCGGGAGGTGAGCAGTTCTTC. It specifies CASSLGLAGGEQFF. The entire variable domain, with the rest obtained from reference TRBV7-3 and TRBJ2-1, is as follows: GAGVSQTPSNKVTEKGKYVELRCDPISGHTALYWYRQSLGQGPEFLIYFQGTGAADDSGLPNDRFFAVRPEGSVSTLKIQRTERGDSAVYLCASSLGLAGGEQFFGPGTRLTVL.

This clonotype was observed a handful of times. CDR3 sequence reads: CSARSTSGIQTQYF. The CDR3 DNA sequence: TGCAGTGCTAGATCGACTAGCGGGATACAGACCCAGTACTTC. The chain uses TRBV20-1 and TRBJ2-5; the match to TRBD2 covers 11 bases. The V and J ends lost 2 bases and 6 bases, in that order; junction bases with no gene match: 5. CDR1 is DFQATT, CDR2 SNEGSKA, per germline (reference sequence). This CDR3 has 14 amino acids.

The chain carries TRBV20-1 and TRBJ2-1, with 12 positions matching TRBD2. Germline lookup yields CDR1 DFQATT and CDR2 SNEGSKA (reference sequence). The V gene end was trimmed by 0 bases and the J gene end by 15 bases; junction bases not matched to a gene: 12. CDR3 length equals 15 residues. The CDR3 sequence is CSARDPASGRAIGFF. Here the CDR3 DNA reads TGCAGTGCTAGAGATCCGGCTAGCGGGAGGGCTATTGGGTTCTTC.

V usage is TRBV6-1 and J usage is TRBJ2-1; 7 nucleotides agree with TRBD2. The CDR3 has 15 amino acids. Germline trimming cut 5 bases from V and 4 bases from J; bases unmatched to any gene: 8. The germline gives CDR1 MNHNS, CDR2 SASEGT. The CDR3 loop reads CASSPPAGVYNEQFF. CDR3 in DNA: TGTGCCAGCAGTCCTCCTGCGGGAGTTTACAATGAGCAGTTCTTC.

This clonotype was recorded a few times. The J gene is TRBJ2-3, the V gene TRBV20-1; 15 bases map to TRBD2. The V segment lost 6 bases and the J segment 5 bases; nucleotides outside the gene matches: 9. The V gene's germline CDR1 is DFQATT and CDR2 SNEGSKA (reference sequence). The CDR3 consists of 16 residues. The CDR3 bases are TGCAGTGCCGTCGGGACTAGCGGGAGGTTGAGAGATACGCAGTATTTT. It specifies CSAVGTSGRLRDTQYF.

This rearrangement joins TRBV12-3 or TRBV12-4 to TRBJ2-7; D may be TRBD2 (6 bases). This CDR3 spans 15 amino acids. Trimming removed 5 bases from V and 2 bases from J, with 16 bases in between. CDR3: CASSALLRGAYEQYF. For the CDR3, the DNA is TGTGCCAGCAGTGCCCTTTTGCGGGGCGCCTACGAGCAGTACTTC.

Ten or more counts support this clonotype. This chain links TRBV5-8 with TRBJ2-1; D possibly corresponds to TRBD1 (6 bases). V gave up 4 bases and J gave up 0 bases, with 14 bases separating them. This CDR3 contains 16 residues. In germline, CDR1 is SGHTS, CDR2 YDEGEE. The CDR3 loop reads CASSLVGQSSYNEQFF. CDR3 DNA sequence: TGTGCCAGCAGCCTGGTGGGACAAAGCTCCTACAATGAGCAGTTCTTC. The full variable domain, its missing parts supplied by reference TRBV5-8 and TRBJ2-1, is EAGVTQSPTHLIKTRGQQATLRCSPISGHTSVYWYQQALGLGLQFLLWYDEGEERNRGNFPPRFSGRQFPNYSSELNVNALELEDSALYLCASSLVGQSSYNEQFFGPGTRLTVL.